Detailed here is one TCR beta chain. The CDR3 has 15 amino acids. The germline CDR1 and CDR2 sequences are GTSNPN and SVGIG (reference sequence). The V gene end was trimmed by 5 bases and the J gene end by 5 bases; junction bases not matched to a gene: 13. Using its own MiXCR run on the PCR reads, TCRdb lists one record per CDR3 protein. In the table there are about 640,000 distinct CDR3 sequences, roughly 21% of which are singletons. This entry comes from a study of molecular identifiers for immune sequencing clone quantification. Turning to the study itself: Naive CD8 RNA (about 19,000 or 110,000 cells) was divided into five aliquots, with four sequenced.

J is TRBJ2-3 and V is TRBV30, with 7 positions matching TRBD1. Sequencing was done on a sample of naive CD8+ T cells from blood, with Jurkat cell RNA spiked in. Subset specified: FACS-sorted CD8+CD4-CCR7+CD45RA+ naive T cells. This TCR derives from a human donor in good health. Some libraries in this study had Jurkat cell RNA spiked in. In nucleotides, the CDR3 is TGTGCCTGGGCTGGACAGGTCGGTTTTCGAGATACGCAGTATTTT. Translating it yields CAWAGQVGFRDTQYF.